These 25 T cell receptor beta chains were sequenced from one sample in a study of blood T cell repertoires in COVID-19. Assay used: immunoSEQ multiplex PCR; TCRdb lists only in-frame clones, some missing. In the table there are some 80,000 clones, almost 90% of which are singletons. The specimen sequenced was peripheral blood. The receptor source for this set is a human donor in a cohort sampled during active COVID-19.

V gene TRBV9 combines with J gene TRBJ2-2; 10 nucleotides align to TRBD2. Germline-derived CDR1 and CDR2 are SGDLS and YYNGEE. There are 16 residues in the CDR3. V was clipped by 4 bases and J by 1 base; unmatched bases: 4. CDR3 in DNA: TGTGCCAGCAGCTTACGGACTAGCGGGAACACCGGGGAGCTGTTTTTT. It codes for CASSLRTSGNTGELFF.

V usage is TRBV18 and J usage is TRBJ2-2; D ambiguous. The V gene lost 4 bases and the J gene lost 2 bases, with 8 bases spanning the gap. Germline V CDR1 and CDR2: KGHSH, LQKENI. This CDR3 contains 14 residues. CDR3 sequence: CASSHSENTGELFF. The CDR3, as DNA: TGTGCCAGCTCACACTCTGAAAACACCGGGGAGCTGTTTTTT.

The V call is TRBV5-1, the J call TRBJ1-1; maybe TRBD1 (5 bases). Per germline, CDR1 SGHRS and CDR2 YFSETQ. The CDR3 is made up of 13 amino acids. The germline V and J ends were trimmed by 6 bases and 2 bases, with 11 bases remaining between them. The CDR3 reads CASTSGGNTEAFF. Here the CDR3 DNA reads TGCGCCAGCACCTCCGGGGGAAACACTGAAGCTTTCTTT.

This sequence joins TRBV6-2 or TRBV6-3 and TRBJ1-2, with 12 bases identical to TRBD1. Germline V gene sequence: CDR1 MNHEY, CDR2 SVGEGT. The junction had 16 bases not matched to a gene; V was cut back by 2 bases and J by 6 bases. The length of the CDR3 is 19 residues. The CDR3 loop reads CASSYGDRGRVAAFNGYTF. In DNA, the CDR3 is TGTGCCAGCAGTTACGGGGACAGGGGGCGAGTAGCGGCTTTCAATGGCTACACCTTC.

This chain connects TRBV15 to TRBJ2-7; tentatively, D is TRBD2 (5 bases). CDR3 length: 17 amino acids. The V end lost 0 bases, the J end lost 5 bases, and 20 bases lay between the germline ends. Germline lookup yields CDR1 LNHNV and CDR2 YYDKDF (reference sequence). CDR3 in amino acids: CATSREVPLAVDNEQYF. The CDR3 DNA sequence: TGTGCCACCAGCAGAGAAGTCCCGCTAGCTGTAGATAACGAGCAGTACTTC. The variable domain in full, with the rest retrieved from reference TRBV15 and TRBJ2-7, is DAMVIQNPRYQVTQFGKPVTLSCSQTLNHNVMYWYQQKSSQAPKLLFHYYDKDFNNEADTPDNFQSRRPNTSFCFLDIRSPGLGDTAMYLCATSREVPLAVDNEQYFGPGTRLTVT.

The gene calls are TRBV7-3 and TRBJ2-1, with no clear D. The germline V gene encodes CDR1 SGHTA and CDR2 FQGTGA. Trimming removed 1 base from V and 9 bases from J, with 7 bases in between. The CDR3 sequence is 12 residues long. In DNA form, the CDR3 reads TGTGCCAGCAGCTTAAGCGTCTCTGAGCAGTTCTTC. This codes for CASSLSVSEQFF.

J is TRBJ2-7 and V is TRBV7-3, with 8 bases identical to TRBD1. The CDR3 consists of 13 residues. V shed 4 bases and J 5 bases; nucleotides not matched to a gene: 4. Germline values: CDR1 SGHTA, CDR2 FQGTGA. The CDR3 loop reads CASSSPDRDEQYF. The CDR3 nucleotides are TGTGCCAGCAGCTCCCCGGACAGGGACGAGCAGTACTTC.

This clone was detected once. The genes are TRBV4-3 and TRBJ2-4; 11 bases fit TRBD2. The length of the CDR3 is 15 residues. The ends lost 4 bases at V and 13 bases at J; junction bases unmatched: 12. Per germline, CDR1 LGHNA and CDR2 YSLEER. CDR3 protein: CASSPAGTSGYGQYF. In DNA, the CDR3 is TGCGCCAGCAGCCCAGCCGGGACTAGCGGCTACGGGCAGTACTTC.

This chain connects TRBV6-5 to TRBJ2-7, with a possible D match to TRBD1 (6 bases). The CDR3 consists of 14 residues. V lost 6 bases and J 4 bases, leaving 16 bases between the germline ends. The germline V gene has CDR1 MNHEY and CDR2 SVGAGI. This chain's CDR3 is CASRLRGSGYEQYF. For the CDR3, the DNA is TGTGCCAGCAGGTTGAGGGGGAGTGGGTACGAGCAGTACTTC.

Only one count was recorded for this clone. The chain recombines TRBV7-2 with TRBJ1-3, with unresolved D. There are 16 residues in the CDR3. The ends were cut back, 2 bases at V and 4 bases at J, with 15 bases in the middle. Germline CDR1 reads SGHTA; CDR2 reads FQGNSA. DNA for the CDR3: TGTGCCAGCAGCTTAACTGGGCCGCGGGTGGGAAACACCATATATTTT. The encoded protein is CASSLTGPRVGNTIYF.

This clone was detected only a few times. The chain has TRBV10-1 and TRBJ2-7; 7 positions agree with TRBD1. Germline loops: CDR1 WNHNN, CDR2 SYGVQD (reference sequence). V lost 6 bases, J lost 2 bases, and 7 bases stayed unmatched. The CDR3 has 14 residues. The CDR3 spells CASSRDSSTYEQYF. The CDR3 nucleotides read TGCGCCAGCAGCCGGGACAGTAGTACCTACGAGCAGTACTTC.

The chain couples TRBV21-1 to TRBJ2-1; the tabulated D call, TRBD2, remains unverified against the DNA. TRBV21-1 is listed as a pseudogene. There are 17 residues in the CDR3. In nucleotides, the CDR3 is TGTGCCAGCAGCAAAGGGTTGTGGGGAGGAGATCACAATGAGCAGTTCTTC. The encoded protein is CASSKGLWGGDHNEQFF.

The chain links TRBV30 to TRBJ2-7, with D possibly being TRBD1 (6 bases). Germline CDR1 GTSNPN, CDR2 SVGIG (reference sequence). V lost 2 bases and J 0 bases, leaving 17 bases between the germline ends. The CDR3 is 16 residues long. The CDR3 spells CAWSPRGTQSSYEQYF. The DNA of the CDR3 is TGTGCCTGGAGTCCAAGGGGGACACAGAGCTCCTACGAGCAGTACTTC.

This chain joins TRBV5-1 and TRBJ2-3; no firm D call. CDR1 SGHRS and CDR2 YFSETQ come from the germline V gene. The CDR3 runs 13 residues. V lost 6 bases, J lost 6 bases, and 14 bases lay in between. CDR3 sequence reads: CASIGEARDTQYF. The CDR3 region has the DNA TGCGCCAGCATCGGAGAAGCGCGGGATACGCAGTATTTT.

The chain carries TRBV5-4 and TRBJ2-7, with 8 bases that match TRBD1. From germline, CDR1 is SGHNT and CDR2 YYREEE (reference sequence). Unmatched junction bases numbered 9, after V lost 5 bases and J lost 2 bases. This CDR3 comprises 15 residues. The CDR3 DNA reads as TGTGCCAGCAGTGATACCGGGACAGGACCCTACGAGCAGTACTTC. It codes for CASSDTGTGPYEQYF. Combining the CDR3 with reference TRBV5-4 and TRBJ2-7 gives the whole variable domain ETGVTQSPTHLIKTRGQQVTLRCSSQSGHNTVSWYQQALGQGPQFIFQYYREEENGRGNFPPRFSGLQFPNYSSELNVNALELDDSALYLCASSDTGTGPYEQYFGPGTRLTVT.

CDR3 sequence (DNA): TGTGCCAGCAGTGTGAGACAGGGCGAGGTGGCAGATACGCAGTATTTT. Protein sequence: CASSVRQGEVADTQYF. The J gene is TRBJ2-3, the V gene TRBV2; 7 bases are shared with TRBD1. Trimming took 4 bases from V and 4 from J; bases not matched to a gene: 11. The CDR3 loop spans 16 amino acids. The V gene's germline CDR1 is SNHLY and CDR2 FYNNEI.

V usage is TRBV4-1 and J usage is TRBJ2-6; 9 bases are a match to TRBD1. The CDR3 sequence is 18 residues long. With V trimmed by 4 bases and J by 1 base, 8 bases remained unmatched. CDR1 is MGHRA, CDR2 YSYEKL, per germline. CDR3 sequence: CASSLYRGLESGANVLTF. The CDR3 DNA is TGCGCCAGCAGCCTTTACAGGGGGCTAGAGTCTGGGGCCAACGTCCTGACTTTC.

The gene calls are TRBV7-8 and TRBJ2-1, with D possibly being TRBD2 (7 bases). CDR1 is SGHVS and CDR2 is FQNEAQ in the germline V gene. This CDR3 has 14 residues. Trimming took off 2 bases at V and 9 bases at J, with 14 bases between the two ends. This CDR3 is CASSLRGGETEQFF. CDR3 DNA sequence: TGTGCCAGCAGCTTAAGGGGGGGGGAGACTGAGCAGTTCTTC.

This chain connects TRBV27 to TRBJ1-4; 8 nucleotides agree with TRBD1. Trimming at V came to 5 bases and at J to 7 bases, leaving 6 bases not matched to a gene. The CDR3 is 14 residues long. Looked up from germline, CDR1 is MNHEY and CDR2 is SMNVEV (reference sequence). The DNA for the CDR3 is TGTGCCAGCAGTAAGACAGGGGTTGGTGAAAAACTGTTTTTT. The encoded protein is CASSKTGVGEKLFF. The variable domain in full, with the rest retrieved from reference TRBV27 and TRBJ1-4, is EAQVTQNPRYLITVTGKKLTVTCSQNMNHEYMSWYRQDPGLGLRQIYYSMNVEVTDKGDVPEGYKVSRKEKRNFPLILESPSPNQTSLYFCASSKTGVGEKLFFGSGTQLSVL.

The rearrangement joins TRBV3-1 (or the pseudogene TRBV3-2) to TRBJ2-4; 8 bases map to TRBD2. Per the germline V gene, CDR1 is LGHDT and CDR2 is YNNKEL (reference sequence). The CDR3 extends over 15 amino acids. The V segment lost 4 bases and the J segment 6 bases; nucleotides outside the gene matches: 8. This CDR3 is CASSLGLAGLNIQYF. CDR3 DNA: TGTGCCAGCAGCCTTGGGCTAGCGGGCCTAAACATTCAGTACTTC.

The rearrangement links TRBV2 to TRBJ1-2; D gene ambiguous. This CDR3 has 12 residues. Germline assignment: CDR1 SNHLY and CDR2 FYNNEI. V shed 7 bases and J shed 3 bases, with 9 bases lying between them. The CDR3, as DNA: TGTGCCAGCATGAGGAGGGACTATGGCTACACCTTC. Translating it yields CASMRRDYGYTF.

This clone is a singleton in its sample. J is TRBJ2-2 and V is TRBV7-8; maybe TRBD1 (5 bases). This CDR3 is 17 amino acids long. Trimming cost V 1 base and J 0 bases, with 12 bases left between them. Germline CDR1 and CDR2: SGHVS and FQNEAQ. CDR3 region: CASSLVPGQANTGELFF. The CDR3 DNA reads TGTGCCAGCAGCTTAGTCCCAGGGCAGGCGAACACCGGGGAGCTGTTTTTT.

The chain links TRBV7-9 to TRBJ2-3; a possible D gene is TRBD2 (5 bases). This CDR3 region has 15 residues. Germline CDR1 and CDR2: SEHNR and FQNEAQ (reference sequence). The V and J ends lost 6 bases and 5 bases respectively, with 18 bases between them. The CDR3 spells CASRSIPGGVDTQYF. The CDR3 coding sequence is TGTGCCAGCAGGTCCATTCCAGGAGGTGTAGATACGCAGTATTTT. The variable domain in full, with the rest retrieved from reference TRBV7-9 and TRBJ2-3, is DTGVSQNPRHKITKRGQNVTFRCDPISEHNRLYWYRQTLGQGPEFLTYFQNEAQLEKSRLLSDRFSAERPKGSFSTLEIQRTEQGDSAMYLCASRSIPGGVDTQYFGPGTRLTVL.

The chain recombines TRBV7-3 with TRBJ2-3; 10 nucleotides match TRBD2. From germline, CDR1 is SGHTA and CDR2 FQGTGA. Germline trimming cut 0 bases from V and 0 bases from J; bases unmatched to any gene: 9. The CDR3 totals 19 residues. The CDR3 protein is CASSLTAGEREGSTDTQYF. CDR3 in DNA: TGTGCCAGCAGCTTAACAGCGGGGGAGCGGGAGGGGAGCACAGATACGCAGTATTTT.

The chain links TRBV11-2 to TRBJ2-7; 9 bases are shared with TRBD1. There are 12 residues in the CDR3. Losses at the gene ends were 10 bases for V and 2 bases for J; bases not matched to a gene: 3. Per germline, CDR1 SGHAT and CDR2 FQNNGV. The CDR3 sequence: CATRTGAYEQYF. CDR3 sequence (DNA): TGTGCCACCCGGACAGGGGCCTACGAGCAGTACTTC.